There are many counts of the clone carrying this T cell receptor beta chain. The data belong to a study of T-cell reconstitution after alpha-beta-depleted transplantation in children. TCRbeta library construction was performed incorporating unique molecular identifiers. TCRdb reanalysed the PCR reads using MiXCR and keeps one entry per CDR3 protein. The sample lists 210,000 or so distinct CDR3 sequences; roughly 10% were seen once. CDR1 and CDR2 (germline): SNHLY, FYNNEI. Trimming took 10 bases from V and 5 from J, leaving 20 bases between them. This CDR3 is 14 amino acids long. The rearrangement links TRBV2 to TRBJ2-5, with unresolved D. This clonotype was obtained from a human donor who donated a stem cell graft to a child with acute lymphoblastic leukemia. Sequences were derived from PBMCs from the stem cell graft donor, sampled from the stem cell graft. The CDR3 region is CATNSRLPLETQYF. In DNA form, the CDR3 reads TGTGCCACCAACTCCCGCCTCCCCTTGGAGACCCAGTACTTC.